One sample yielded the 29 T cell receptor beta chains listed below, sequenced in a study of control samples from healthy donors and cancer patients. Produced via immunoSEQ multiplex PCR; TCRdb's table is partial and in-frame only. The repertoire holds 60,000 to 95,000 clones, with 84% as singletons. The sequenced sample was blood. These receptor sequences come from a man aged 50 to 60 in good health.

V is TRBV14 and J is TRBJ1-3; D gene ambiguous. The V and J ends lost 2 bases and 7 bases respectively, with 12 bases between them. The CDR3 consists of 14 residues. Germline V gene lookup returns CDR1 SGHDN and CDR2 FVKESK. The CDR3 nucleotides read TGTGCCAGCAGCCAAATATCGAACACTAACACCATATATTTT. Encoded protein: CASSQISNTNTIYF.

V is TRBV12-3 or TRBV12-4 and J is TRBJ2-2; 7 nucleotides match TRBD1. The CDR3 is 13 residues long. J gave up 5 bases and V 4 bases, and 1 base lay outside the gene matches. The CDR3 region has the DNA TGTGCCAGCAGTTCCAGGGGGACCGGGGAGCTGTTTTTT. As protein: CASSSRGTGELFF.

In nucleotides, the CDR3 is TGTGCCAGCTCACCCCCTTTCGGGGATTCACCCCTCCACTTT. Its protein product is CASSPPFGDSPLHF. The chain links TRBV18 to TRBJ1-6; D gene ambiguous. Looked up from germline, CDR1 is KGHSH and CDR2 is LQKENI. The CDR3 runs 14 residues. Trimming left V 3 bases short and J 8 bases short, with 11 bases between.

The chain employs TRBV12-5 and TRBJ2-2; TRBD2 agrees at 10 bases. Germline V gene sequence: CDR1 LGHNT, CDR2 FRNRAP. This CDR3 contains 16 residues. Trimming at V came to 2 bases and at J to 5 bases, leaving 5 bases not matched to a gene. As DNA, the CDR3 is TGTGCTAGTGGTTTGACCCTAGCGGGGGAAACCGGGGAGCTGTTTTTT. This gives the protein CASGLTLAGETGELFF.

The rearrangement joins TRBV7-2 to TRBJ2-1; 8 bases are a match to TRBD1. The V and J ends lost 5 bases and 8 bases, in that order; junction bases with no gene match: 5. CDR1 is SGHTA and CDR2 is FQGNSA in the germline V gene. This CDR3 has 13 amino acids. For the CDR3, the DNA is TGTGCCAGCAGCGGACAGGGCGGTTATGAGCAGTTCTTC. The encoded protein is CASSGQGGYEQFF.

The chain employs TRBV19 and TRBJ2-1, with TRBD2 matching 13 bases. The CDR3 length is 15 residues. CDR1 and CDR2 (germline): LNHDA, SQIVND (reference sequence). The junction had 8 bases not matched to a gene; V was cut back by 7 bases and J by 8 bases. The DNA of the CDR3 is TGTGCCAGTAACGATGGACTAGCGGGAGACTATGAGCAGTTCTTC. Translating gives CASNDGLAGDYEQFF.

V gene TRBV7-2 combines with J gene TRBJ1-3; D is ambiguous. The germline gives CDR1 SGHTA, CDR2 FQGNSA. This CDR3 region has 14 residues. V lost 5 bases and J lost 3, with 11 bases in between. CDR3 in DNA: TGTGCCAGCAGCCCGTTTAAGGGTGGAAACACCATATATTTT. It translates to CASSPFKGGNTIYF.

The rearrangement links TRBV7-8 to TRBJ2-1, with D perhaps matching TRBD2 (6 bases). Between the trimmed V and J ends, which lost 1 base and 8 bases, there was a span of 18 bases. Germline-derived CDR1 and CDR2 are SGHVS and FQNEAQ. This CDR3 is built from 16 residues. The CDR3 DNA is TGTGCCAGCAGCTTAGTGGCCGACCCTCGGAGGGATGAGCAGTTCTTC. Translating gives CASSLVADPRRDEQFF.

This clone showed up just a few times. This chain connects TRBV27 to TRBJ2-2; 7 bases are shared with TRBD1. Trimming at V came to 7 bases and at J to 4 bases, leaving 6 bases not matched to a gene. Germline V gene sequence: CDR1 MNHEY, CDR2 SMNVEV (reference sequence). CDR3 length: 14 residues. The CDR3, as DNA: TGTGCCAGCACACGACAGGGTTCCACCGGGGAGCTGTTTTTT. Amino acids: CASTRQGSTGELFF.

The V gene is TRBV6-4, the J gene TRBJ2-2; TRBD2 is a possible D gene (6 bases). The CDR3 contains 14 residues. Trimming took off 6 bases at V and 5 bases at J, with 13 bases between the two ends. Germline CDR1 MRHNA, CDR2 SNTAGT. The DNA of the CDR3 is TGTGCCAGCAGAAGCTTGGAGGGGACCGGGGAGCTGTTTTTT. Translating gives CASRSLEGTGELFF.

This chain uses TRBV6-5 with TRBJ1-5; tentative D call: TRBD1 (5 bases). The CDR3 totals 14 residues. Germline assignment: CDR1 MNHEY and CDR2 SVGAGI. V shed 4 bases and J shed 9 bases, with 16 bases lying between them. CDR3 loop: CASSSGTATGPQHF. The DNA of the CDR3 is TGTGCCAGCAGTTCCGGGACGGCCACTGGGCCCCAGCATTTT.

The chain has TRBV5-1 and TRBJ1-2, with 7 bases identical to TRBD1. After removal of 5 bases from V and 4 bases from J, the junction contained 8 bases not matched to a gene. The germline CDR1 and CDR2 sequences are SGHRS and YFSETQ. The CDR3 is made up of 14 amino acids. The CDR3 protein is CASRDDRAVYGYTF. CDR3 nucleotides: TGCGCCAGCAGGGACGACAGGGCGGTCTATGGCTACACCTTC.

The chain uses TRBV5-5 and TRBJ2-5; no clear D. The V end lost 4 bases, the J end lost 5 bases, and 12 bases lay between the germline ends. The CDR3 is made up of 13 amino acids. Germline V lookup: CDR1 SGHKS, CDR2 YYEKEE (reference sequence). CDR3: CASSLLGVETQYF. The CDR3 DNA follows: TGTGCCAGCAGCCTCCTGGGCGTCGAGACCCAGTACTTC.

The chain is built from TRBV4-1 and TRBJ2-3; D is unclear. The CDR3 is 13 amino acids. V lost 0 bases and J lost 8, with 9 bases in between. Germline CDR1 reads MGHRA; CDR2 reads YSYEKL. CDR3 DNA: TGCGCCAGCAGCCAAGACGTTCGCCTTACGCAGTATTTT. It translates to CASSQDVRLTQYF.

The CDR3 loop reads CASSRERGAEAFF. In DNA form, the CDR3 reads TGTGCCAGCAGCCGGGAACGCGGGGCTGAAGCTTTCTTT. The chain links TRBV9 to TRBJ1-1, with D unclear. Germline CDR1 is SGDLS and CDR2 is YYNGEE. This CDR3 spans 13 amino acids. V lost 4 bases, J lost 6 bases, and 13 bases lay in between.

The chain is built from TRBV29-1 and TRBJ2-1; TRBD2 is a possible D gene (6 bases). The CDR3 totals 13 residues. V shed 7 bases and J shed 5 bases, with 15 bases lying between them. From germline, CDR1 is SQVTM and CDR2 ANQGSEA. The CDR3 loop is CSGLRGRHNEQFF. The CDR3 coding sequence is TGCAGCGGGCTACGGGGGAGGCACAATGAGCAGTTCTTC.

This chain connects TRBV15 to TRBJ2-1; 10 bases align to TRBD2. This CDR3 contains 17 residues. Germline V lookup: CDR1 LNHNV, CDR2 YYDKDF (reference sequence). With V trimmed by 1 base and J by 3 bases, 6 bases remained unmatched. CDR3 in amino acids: CATSRGLLAGSYNEQFF. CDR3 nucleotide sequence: TGTGCCACCAGCAGAGGTTTACTAGCGGGGAGCTACAATGAGCAGTTCTTC.

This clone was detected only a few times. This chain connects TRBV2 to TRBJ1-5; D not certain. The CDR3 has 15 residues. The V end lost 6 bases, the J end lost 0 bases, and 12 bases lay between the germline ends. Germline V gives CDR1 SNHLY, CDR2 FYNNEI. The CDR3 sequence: CASRALDDSNQPQHF. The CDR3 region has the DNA TGTGCCAGCAGGGCGCTCGACGATAGCAATCAGCCCCAGCATTTT. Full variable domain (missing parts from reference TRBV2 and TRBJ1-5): EPEVTQTPSHQVTQMGQEVILRCVPISNHLYFYWYRQILGQKVEFLVSFYNNEISEKSEIFDDQFSVERPDGSNFTLKIRSTKLEDSAMYFCASRALDDSNQPQHFGDGTRLSIL.

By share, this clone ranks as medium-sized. CDR3 sequence (DNA): TGTGCCAGCAGCTCTTCGGGCGACGAAGGGGAAAAACTGTTTTTT. Translating it yields CASSSSGDEGEKLFF. This sequence joins TRBV13 and TRBJ1-4, with D unclear. This CDR3 has 15 amino acids. Trimming removed 4 bases from V and 8 bases from J, with 17 bases in between. Germline CDR1 and CDR2: PRHDT and FYEKMQ (reference sequence).

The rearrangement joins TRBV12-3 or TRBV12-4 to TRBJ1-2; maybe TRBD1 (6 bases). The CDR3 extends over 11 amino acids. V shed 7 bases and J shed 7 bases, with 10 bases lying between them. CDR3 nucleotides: TGTGCCAGCACCCGAGGGGGTGGCTACACCTTC. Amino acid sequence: CASTRGGGYTF.

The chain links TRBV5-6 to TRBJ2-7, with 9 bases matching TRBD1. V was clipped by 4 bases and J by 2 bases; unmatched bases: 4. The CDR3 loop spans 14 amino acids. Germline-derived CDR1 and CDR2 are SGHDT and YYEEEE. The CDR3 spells CASSLGQGPYEQYF. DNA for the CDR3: TGTGCCAGCAGCCTGGGACAGGGTCCCTACGAGCAGTACTTC. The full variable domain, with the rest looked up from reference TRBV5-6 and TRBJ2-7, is DAGVTQSPTHLIKTRGQQVTLRCSPKSGHDTVSWYQQALGQGPQFIFQYYEEEERQRGNFPDRFSGHQFPNYSSELNVNALLLGDSALYLCASSLGQGPYEQYFGPGTRLTVT.

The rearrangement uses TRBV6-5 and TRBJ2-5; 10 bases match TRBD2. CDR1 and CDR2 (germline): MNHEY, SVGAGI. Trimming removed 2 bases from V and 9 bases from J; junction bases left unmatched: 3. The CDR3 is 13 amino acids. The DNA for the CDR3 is TGTGCCAGCAGTTACCAGCGGGAGGGGCCCCAGTACTTC. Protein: CASSYQREGPQYF.

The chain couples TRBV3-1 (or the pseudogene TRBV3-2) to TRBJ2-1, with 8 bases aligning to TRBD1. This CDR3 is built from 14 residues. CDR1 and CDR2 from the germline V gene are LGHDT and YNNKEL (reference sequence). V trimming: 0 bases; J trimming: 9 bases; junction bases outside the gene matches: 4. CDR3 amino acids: CASSQDRDRGEQFF. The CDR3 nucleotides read TGTGCCAGCAGCCAAGATCGAGACAGGGGTGAGCAGTTCTTC.

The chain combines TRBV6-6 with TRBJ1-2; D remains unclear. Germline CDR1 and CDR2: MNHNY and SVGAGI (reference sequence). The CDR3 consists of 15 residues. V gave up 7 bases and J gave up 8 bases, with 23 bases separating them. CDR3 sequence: CASTGYELWVMGYTF. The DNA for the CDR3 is TGTGCCAGCACGGGATACGAGCTATGGGTTATGGGCTACACCTTC.

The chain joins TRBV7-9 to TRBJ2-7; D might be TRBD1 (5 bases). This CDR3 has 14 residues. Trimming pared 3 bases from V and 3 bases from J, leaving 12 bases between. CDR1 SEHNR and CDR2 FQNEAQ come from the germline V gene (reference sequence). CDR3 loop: CASSFGSGIYEQYF. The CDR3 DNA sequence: TGTGCCAGCAGCTTTGGGTCAGGGATCTACGAGCAGTACTTC.

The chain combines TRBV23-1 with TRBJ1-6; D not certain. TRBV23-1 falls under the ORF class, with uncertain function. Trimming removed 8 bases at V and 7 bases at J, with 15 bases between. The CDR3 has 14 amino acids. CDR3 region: CASLDFFGNSPLHF. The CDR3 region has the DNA TGCGCCAGCTTGGACTTTTTTGGGAATTCACCCCTCCACTTT.

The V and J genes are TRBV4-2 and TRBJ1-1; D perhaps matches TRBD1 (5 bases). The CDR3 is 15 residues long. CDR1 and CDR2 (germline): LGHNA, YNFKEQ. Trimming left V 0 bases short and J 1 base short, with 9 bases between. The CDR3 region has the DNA TGTGCCAGCAGCCAAGACGGACACGGGAACACTGAAGCTTTCTTT. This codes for CASSQDGHGNTEAFF.

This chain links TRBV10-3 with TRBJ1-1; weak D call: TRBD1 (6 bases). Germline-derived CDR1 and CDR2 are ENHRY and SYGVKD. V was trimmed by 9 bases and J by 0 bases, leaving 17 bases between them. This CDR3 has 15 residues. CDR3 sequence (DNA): TGTGCCATTTCCCGGGACAAGGCAATGAACACTGAAGCTTTCTTT. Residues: CAISRDKAMNTEAFF.

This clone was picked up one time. Here the CDR3 DNA reads TGTGCCAGCAGCGTAGGAGGGACAACTGAAGCTTTCTTT. Protein: CASSVGGTTEAFF. The chain has TRBV9 and TRBJ1-1, with D maybe TRBD1 (6 bases). Looked up from germline, CDR1 is SGDLS and CDR2 is YYNGEE. Trimming took 0 bases from V and 5 from J, leaving 8 bases between them. The CDR3 is 13 amino acids.